This is a list of T cell receptor beta chains from one sample in a study of blood T cell repertoires in COVID-19. Using immunoSEQ multiplex PCR, the repertoire was profiled, and TCRdb retains in-frame clones only, with some absent. The sample lists approximately 470,000 clones; around 87% were seen once. Material for sequencing was PBMCs or T cells enriched from blood (not recorded which). All receptors come from a woman aged 18 to 35 who had recovered from COVID-19. Each CDR3 is given with its conserved first and last residue. D genes are given only for firm matches. Where a row states a size, it is once, few, many or the class of an expanded clone; other rows omit it.

d_call,clone_size,v_call,j_call,cdr3_aa,cdr3_nt
TRBD1,.,TRBV6-5,TRBJ1-2,CASSFQGVRYGYTF,TGTGCCAGCAGTTTTCAGGGGGTTAGATATGGCTACACCTTC
TRBD1,.,TRBV27,TRBJ1-4,CASSYSSQGKLFF,TGTGCCAGCAGTTATTCGTCACAGGGGAAACTGTTTTTT
.,.,TRBV4-1,TRBJ2-7,CASSQSGNEQYF,TGCGCCAGCAGCCAATCGGGTAACGAGCAGTACTTC
TRBD2,.,TRBV3-1/TRBV3-2,TRBJ2-1,CASSPLLAGGSQYEQFF,TGTGCCAGCAGCCCGTTACTAGCGGGGGGATCACAATATGAGCAGTTCTTC
.,.,TRBV2,TRBJ2-7,CASKGDGPSYEQYF,TGTGCCAGCAAGGGGGACGGACCCTCCTACGAGCAGTACTTC
TRBD1,.,TRBV15,TRBJ1-2,CATSKSGGNYGYTF,TGTGCCACCAGCAAATCAGGGGGAAACTATGGCTACACCTTC
.,.,TRBV14,TRBJ1-1,CASSLRTGQNTEAFF,TGTGCCAGCAGCCTACGTACGGGACAGAACACTGAAGCTTTCTTT
TRBD1,.,TRBV7-6,TRBJ1-4,CASSPMTGASGKLFF,TGTGCCAGCAGCCCTATGACAGGGGCCTCGGGGAAACTGTTTTTT
.,.,TRBV5-4,TRBJ2-3,CASSSRDSTDTQYF,TGTGCCAGCAGCTCGCGGGACAGCACAGATACGCAGTATTTT
.,.,TRBV27,TRBJ2-1,CATIPRGGLLGNEQFF,TGTGCCACCATTCCCAGGGGAGGGCTTTTAGGCAATGAGCAGTTCTTC
.,.,TRBV6-5,TRBJ1-2,CASSYGGTYYGYTF,TGTGCCAGCAGTTACGGGGGGACTTACTATGGCTACACCTTC
TRBD2,.,TRBV6-6,TRBJ2-3,CASSPGLAGGSDTQYF,TGTGCCAGCAGCCCCGGACTAGCGGGGGGATCAGATACGCAGTATTTT
TRBD1,.,TRBV6-1,TRBJ1-1,CASSEGGVEGGPWTEAFF,TGTGCCAGCAGTGAAGGTGGAGTTGAAGGGGGCCCGTGGACTGAAGCTTTCTTT
TRBD1,.,TRBV5-1,TRBJ2-7,CASSLPTGGVEQYF,TGCGCCAGCAGCTTACCGACAGGGGGAGTCGAGCAGTACTTC
.,once,TRBV20-1,TRBJ1-2,CSAPGNYGYTF,TGCAGTGCTCCAGGGAACTATGGCTACACCTTC
TRBD1,.,TRBV28,TRBJ2-3,CASSLTGTKDTQYF,TGTGCCAGCAGTTTGACAGGGACCAAAGATACGCAGTATTTT
TRBD1,.,TRBV5-1,TRBJ1-2,CASSLSPSWTGGYGYTF,TGCGCCAGCAGCCTTTCCCCTTCCTGGACAGGGGGCTATGGCTACACCTTC
.,.,TRBV5-8,TRBJ1-5,CASSRPGKGNQPQHF,TGTGCCAGCAGCCGACCAGGGAAAGGCAATCAGCCCCAGCATTTT
.,.,TRBV7-2,TRBJ1-3,CASSENSGNTIYF,TGTGCCAGCAGCGAGAATTCGGGAAACACCATATATTTT
.,.,TRBV30,TRBJ1-1,CAWSLDPRGTEAFF,TGTGCCTGGAGTCTAGACCCCCGCGGCACTGAAGCTTTCTTT
.,.,TRBV6-5,TRBJ1-1,CASSYREADTEAFF,TGTGCCAGCAGTTACAGGGAGGCGGACACTGAAGCTTTCTTT
TRBD2,.,TRBV27,TRBJ2-5,CASRQKGGLAAQETQYF,TGTGCCAGCAGGCAAAAGGGGGGACTAGCGGCCCAAGAGACCCAGTACTTC
.,.,TRBV11-2,TRBJ2-5,CASSLSWPSQETQYF,TGTGCCAGCAGCTTAAGTTGGCCTTCACAAGAGACCCAGTACTTC
.,.,TRBV30,TRBJ1-1,CAWLQVNEAFF,TGTGCCTGGCTACAGGTGAATGAAGCTTTCTTT
.,.,TRBV6-5,TRBJ2-3,CASSPGADTQYF,TGTGCCAGCAGCCCCGGGGCAGATACGCAGTATTTT
TRBD2,.,TRBV6-5,TRBJ2-7,CASSHPGRGKDEQYF,TGTGCCAGCAGCCACCCCGGGAGGGGGAAGGACGAGCAGTACTTC
.,once,TRBV7-8,TRBJ1-6,CASSLNPRGWSSPLHF,TGTGCCAGCAGCTTAAACCCCCGGGGATGGAGTTCACCCCTCCACTTT
.,.,TRBV28,TRBJ2-5,CASSSYRGETQYF,TGTGCCAGCAGTTCCTACCGGGGGGAGACCCAGTACTTC
.,.,TRBV29-1,TRBJ2-5,CSVEGAQGQTQYF,TGCAGCGTTGAAGGGGCCCAGGGTCAGACCCAGTACTTC
TRBD1,.,TRBV10-3,TRBJ2-5,CATTPDRGFGETQYF,TGTGCCACCACACCGGACAGGGGGTTTGGAGAGACCCAGTACTTC
.,.,TRBV6-2/TRBV6-3,TRBJ1-2,CASSYQGNYGYTF,TGTGCCAGCAGTTACCAGGGGAACTATGGCTACACCTTC
TRBD2,once,TRBV10-3,TRBJ2-1,CAISGGGLYNEQFF,TGTGCCATCAGTGGGGGGGGACTCTACAATGAGCAGTTCTTC
.,.,TRBV7-9,TRBJ1-2,CASSLTGIQDGYTF,TGTGCCAGCAGCCTTACAGGGATCCAGGATGGCTACACCTTC
TRBD1,.,TRBV5-1,TRBJ2-7,CASSSGDRSYEQYF,TGCGCCAGCAGCTCCGGGGACAGGTCCTACGAGCAGTACTTC
TRBD1,.,TRBV4-1,TRBJ2-2,CASSQGTGGTGELFF,TGCGCCAGCAGCCAGGGTACAGGGGGGACCGGGGAGCTGTTTTTT
TRBD1,.,TRBV29-1,TRBJ1-4,CSVLRDSPNNEKLFF,TGCAGCGTCCTCCGGGACAGCCCTAATAATGAAAAACTGTTTTTT
.,.,TRBV2,TRBJ2-3,CASSGTWGDTDTQYF,TGTGCCAGCAGTGGGACGTGGGGGGATACAGATACGCAGTATTTT
TRBD1,.,TRBV7-9,TRBJ1-4,CASSARQGGGDEKLFF,TGTGCCAGCAGCGCCCGACAGGGTGGGGGAGATGAAAAACTGTTTTTT
.,.,TRBV21-1,TRBJ2-1,CASSPSRTSGGHNEQFF,TGTGCCAGCAGCCCATCGAGGACTAGCGGGGGCCACAATGAGCAGTTCTTC
.,.,TRBV18,TRBJ2-7,CASSQTSSSYEQYF,TGTGCCAGCTCACAAACTAGTTCTTCCTACGAGCAGTACTTC
TRBD2,.,TRBV4-2,TRBJ2-7,CASSQDAAGGSYEQYF,TGTGCCAGCAGCCAAGATGCAGCGGGGGGTTCCTACGAGCAGTACTTC
TRBD2,.,TRBV15,TRBJ2-3,CATSWTSGTDTQYF,TGTGCCACCAGCTGGACTAGCGGCACAGATACGCAGTATTTT
.,once,TRBV4-1,TRBJ1-1,CASSQGGLGFYRAFYTEAFF,TGCGCCAGCAGCCAAGGGGGCTTAGGGTTTTACAGGGCCTTTTACACTGAAGCTTTCTTT
.,.,TRBV28,TRBJ2-6,CASRSPGANVLTF,TGTGCCAGCAGAAGCCCTGGGGCCAACGTCCTGACTTTC